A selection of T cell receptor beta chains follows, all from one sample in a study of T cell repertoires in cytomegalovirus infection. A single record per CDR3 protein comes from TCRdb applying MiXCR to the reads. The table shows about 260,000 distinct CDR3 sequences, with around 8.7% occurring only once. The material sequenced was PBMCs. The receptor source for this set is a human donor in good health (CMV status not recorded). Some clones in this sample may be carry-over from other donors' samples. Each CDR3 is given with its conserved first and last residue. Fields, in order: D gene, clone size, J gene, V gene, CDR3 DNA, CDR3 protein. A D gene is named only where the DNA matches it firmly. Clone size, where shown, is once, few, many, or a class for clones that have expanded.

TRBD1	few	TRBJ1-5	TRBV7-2	TGTGCCAGCAGCCTCAACCCGGGACAGGGTCCCCAGCCCCAGCATTTT	CASSLNPGQGPQPQHF
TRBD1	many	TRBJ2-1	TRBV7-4	TGTGCCAGCAGCTTAGACGGAAGAGACAGGGCCTTCTTC	CASSLDGRDRAFF
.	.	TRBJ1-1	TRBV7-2	TGTGCCAGCAGAAAACTCAGTCCCGAAGCTTTCTTT	CASRKLSPEAFF
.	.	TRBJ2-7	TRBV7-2	TGTGCCAGCAGCAATCCGGGCGAGCAGTACTTC	CASSNPGEQYF
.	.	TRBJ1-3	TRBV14	TGTGGCAGCAGAAAATGGTTGGGAAACACCATATATTTT	CGSRKWLGNTIYF
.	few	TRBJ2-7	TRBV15	TGTGCCACCAGCCCCCCACTCCTGGGCTACGAGCAGTACTTC	CATSPPLLGYEQYF
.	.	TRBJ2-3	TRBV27	TGTGCCAGCAGTTTAAGGCGAGGCAGCACAGATACGCAGTATTTT	CASSLRRGSTDTQYF
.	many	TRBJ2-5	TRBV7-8	TGTGCCAGCAGCCTGGGGCTTTTAGAGACCCAGTACTTC	CASSLGLLETQYF
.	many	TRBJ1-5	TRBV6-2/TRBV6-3	TGTGCCAGCAGTCGCCCGAATCAGCCCCAGCATTTT	CASSRPNQPQHF
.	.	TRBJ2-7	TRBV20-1	TGCAGTGCTAGAGGCCTAGTGTTCTACGAGCAGTACTTC	CSARGLVFYEQYF
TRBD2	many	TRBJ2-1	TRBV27	TGTGCCAGCAGTTCCTTCTCCGGGACTAGCCTTTACAATGAGCAGTTCTTC	CASSSFSGTSLYNEQFF
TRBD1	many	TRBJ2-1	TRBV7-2	TGTGCCAGCAGCTTAGTGGGACAGGGGGCTACCTACAATGAGCAGTTCTTC	CASSLVGQGATYNEQFF
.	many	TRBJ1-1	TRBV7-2	TGTGCCAGCAGCTTAGCGGACAGCAACACTGAAGCTTTCTTT	CASSLADSNTEAFF
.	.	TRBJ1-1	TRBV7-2	TGTGCCAGCAGCTTAGCTTCGGGGGGGCTCGGTGGCACTGAAGCTTTCTTT	CASSLASGGLGGTEAFF
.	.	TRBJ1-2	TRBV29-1	TGCAGCGTTGAAGTTGGCACCTCCTATGGCTACACCTTC	CSVEVGTSYGYTF
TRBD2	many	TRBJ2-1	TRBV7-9	TGTGCCAGCAGCTTTTCGGAACTAGCGGACAATGAGCAGTTCTTC	CASSFSELADNEQFF
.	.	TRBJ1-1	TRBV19	TGTGCCAGTAGTGTAACGACAGCGAACACTGAAGCTTTCTTT	CASSVTTANTEAFF
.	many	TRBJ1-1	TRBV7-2	TGTGCCAGCAGCTTCGGGCCTCGGGACACTTTAAGAACTGAAGCTTTCTTT	CASSFGPRDTLRTEAFF
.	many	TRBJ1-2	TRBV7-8	TGTGCCAGCAGCTTAGCCACGGGGCCTGGACGGTATGGCTACACCTTC	CASSLATGPGRYGYTF
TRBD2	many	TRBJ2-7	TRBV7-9	TGTGCCAGCAGCTTGTTGGGACTAGCCTCGGGCTACGAGCAGTACTTC	CASSLLGLASGYEQYF
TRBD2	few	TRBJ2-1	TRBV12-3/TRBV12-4	TGTGCCAGCAGTTTTAGGGGAGGGCTAATTGATGAGCAGTTCTTC	CASSFRGGLIDEQFF
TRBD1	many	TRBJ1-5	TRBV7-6	TGTGCCAGCAGCTCGACAGGGGGTGGGCAGCCCCAGCATTTT	CASSSTGGGQPQHF
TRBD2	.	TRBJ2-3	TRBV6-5	TGTGCCAGCAGTTCGACTAGCGGGAGAAGTACGCAGTATTTT	CASSSTSGRSTQYF
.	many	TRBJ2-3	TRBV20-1	TGCAGTGCCCCGCGGGAGACAGGGGTCACAGATACGCAGTATTTT	CSAPRETGVTDTQYF
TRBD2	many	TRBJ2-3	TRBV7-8	TGTGCCAGCGGGACTCAAGGACTAGCGGGGGTGGGGTTT	CASGTQGLAGVGF
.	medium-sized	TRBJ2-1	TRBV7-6	TGTGCCAGCAGCTTAGAGAGACGGACCTACAATGAGCAGTTCTTC	CASSLERRTYNEQFF
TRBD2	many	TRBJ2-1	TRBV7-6	TGTGCCAGCAGCTACCCCGGGGCTAGCGGGGACGAGAATGAGCAGTTCTTC	CASSYPGASGDENEQFF
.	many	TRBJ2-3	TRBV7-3	TGTGCCAGCAGCCCCCTCCCCCTATTAGGGGCCCTCACAGATACGCAGTATTTT	CASSPLPLLGALTDTQYF
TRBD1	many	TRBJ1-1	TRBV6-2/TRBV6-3	TGTGCCAGCGCGACACAGGGGAGATCAACTGAAGCTTTCTTT	CASATQGRSTEAFF
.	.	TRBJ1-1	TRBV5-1	TGCGCCAGCAGCGCCCAACTTGAGAACACTGAAGCTTTCTTT	CASSAQLENTEAFF
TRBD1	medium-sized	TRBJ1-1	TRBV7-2	TGTGCCAGCAGCTTCGCCCTCGGGACAGGGGCCACTGAAGCTTTCTTT	CASSFALGTGATEAFF